This T cell receptor (beta chain) was identified in a study of blood T cell repertoires in COVID-19. The assay was immunoSEQ multiplex PCR, and TCRdb's table has in-frame clones only and misses some. Of tens of thousands of clones listed, approximately 87% were seen once; the top ten hold less than 5.5%. V shed 4 bases and J 4 bases; nucleotides not matched to a gene: 6. CDR3 length: 17 amino acids. Germline V gives CDR1 SGHNT, CDR2 YYREEE (reference sequence). Sequenced: peripheral blood. The chain links TRBV5-4 to TRBJ2-3; 16 bases map to TRBD2. The sequence was obtained from a man in his fifties with active COVID-19. The CDR3 bases are TGTGCCAGCAGCGGGACTAGCGGGGGGGATAGGGCAGATACGCAGTATTTT. Encoded protein: CASSGTSGGDRADTQYF.